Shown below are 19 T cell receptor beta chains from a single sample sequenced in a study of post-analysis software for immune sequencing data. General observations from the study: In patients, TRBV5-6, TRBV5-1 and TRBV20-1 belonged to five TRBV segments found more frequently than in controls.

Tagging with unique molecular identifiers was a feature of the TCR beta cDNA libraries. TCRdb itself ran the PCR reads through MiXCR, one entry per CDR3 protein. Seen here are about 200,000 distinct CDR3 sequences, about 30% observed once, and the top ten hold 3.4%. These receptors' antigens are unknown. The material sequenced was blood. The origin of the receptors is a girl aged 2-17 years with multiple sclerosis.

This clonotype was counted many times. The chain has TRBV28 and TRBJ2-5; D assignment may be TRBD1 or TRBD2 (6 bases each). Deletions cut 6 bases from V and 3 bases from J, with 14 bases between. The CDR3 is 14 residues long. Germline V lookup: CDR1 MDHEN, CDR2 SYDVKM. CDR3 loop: CASSRGRGEETQYF. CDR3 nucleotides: TGTGCCAGCAGCCGGGGGCGGGGAGAAGAGACCCAGTACTTC.

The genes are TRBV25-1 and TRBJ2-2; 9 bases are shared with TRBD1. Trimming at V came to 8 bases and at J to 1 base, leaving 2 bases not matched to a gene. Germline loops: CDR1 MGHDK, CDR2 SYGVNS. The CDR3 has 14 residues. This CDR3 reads CASAGQGNTGELFF. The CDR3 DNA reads TGTGCCAGCGCGGGACAGGGGAACACCGGGGAGCTGTTTTTT. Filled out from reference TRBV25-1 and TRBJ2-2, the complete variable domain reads EADIYQTPRYLVIGTGKKITLECSQTMGHDKMYWYQQDPGMELHLIHYSYGVNSTEKGDLSSESTVSRIRTEHFPLTLESARPSHTSQYLCASAGQGNTGELFFGEGSRLTVL.

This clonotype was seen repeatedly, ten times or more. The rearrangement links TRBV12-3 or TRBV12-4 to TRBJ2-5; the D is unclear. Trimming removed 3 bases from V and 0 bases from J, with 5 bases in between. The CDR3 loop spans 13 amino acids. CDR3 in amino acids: CASSFTNQETQYF. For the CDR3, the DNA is TGTGCCAGCAGTTTCACTAACCAAGAGACCCAGTACTTC.

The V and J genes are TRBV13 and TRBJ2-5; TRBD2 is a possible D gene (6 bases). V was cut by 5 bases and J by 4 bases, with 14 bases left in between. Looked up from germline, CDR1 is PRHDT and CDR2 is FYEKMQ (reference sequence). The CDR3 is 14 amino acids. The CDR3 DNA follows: TGTGCCAGCAGCCCGTCTCCCGGGGGAGAGACCCAGTACTTC. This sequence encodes CASSPSPGGETQYF. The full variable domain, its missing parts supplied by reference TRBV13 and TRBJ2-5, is AAGVIQSPRHLIKEKRETATLKCYPIPRHDTVYWYQQGPGQDPQFLISFYEKMQSDKGSIPDRFSAQQFSDYHSELNMSSLELGDSALYFCASSPSPGGETQYFGPGTRLLVL.

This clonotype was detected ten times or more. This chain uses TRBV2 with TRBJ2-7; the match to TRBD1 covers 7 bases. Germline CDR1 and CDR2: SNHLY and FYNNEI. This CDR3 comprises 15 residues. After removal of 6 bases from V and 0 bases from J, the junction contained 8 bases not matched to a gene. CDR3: CASRDTGDSSYEQYF. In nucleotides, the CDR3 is TGTGCCAGCAGGGACACAGGGGACAGCTCCTACGAGCAGTACTTC.

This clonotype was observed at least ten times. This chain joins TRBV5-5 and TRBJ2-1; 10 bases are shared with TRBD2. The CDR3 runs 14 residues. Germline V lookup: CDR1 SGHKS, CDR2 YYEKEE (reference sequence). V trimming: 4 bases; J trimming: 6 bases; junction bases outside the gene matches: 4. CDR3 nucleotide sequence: TGTGCCAGCAGCCGGACTAGCGGCACCAATGAGCAGTTCTTC. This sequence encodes CASSRTSGTNEQFF.

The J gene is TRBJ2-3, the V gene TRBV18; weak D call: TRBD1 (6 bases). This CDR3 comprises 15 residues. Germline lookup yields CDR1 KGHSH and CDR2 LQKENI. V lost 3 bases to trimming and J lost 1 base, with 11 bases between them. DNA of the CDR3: TGTGCCAGCTCACCCCGAGGGGGTCGCACAGATACGCAGTATTTT. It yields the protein CASSPRGGRTDTQYF.

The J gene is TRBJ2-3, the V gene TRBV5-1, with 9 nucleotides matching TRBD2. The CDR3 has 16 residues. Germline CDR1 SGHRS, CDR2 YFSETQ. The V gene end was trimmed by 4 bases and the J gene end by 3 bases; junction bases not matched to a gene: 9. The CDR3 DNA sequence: TGCGCCAGCAGCCCGACTAGCGGAGGAGGGACAGATACGCAGTATTTT. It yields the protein CASSPTSGGGTDTQYF.

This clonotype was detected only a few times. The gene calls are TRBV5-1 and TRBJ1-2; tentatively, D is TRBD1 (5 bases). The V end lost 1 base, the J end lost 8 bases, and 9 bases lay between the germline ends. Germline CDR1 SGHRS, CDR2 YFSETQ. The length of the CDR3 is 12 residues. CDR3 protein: CASSLPGLGYTF. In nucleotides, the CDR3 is TGCGCCAGCAGCTTGCCGGGACTGGGCTACACCTTC.

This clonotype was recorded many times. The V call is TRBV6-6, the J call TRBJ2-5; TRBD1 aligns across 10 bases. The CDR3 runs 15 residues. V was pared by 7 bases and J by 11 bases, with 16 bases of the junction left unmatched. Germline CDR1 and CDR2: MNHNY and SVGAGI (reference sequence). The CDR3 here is CASTRLGDRGNEQYF. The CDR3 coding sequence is TGTGCCAGCACCCGTCTGGGGGACAGGGGCAATGAGCAGTACTTC.

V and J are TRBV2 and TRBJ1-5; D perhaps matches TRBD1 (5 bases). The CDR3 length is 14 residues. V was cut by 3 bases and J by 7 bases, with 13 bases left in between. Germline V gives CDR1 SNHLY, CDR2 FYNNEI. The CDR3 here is CASSDRTIGQPQHF. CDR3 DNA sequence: TGTGCCAGCAGTGACCGGACAATAGGCCAGCCCCAGCATTTT.

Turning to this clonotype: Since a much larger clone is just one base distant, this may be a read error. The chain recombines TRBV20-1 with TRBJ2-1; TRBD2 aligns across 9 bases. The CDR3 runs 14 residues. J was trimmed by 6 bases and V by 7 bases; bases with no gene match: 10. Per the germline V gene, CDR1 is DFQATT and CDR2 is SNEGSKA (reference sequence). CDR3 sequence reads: CSGAGGITCNEQFF. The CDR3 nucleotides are TGCAGTGGGGCGGGAGGGATAACCTGCAATGAGCAGTTCTTC.

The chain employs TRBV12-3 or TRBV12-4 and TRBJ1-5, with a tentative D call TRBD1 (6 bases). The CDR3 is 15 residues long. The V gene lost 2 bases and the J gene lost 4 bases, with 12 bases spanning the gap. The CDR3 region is CASSLPGTRNQPQHF. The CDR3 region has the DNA TGTGCCAGCAGTTTACCCGGGACACGTAATCAGCCCCAGCATTTT.

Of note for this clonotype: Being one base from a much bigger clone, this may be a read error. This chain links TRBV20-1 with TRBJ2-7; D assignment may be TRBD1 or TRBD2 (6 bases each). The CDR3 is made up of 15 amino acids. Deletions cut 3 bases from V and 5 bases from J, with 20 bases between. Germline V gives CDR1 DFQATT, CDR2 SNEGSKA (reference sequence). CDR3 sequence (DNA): TGCAGTGCTAGTGCAAGACAGGTCGCGGGACACGAGCAGTACTTC. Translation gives CSASARQVAGHEQYF.

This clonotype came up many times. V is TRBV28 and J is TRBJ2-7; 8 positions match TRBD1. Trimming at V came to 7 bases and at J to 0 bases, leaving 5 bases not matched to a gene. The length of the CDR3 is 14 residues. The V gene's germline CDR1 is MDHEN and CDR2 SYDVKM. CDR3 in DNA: TGTGCCAGCATCCGGACAGGGAGCTCCTACGAGCAGTACTTC. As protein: CASIRTGSSYEQYF.

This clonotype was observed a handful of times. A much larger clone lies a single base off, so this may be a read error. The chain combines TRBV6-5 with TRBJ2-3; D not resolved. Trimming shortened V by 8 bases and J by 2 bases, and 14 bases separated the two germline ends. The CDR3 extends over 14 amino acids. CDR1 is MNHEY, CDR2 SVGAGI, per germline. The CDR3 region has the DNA TGTGCCAGCGCACTGGACGGTCCCACAGATACGCAGTATTTT. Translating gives CASALDGPTDTQYF.

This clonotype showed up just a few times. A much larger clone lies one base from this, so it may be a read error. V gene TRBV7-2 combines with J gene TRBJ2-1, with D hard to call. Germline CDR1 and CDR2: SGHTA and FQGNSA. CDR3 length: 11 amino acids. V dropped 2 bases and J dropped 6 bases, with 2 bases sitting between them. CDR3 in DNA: TGTGCCAGCAGCTTATTCAATGAGCAGTTCTTC. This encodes CASSLFNEQFF.

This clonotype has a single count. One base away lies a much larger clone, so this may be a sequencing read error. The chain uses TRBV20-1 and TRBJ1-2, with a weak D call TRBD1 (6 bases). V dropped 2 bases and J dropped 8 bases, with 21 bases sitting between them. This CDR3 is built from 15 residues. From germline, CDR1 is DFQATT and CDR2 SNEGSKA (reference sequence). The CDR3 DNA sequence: TGCAGTGCTAGACAGGGGCGAGGAACGCTTTGCGGCTACACCTTC. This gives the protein CSARQGRGTLCGYTF.

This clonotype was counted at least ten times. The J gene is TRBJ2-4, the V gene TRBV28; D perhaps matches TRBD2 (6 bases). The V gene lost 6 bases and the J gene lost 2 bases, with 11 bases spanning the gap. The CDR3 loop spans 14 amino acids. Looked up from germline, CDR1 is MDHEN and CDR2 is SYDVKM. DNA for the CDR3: TGTGCCAGCAGAACCGGGACTTCCAAAAACATTCAGTACTTC. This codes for CASRTGTSKNIQYF.